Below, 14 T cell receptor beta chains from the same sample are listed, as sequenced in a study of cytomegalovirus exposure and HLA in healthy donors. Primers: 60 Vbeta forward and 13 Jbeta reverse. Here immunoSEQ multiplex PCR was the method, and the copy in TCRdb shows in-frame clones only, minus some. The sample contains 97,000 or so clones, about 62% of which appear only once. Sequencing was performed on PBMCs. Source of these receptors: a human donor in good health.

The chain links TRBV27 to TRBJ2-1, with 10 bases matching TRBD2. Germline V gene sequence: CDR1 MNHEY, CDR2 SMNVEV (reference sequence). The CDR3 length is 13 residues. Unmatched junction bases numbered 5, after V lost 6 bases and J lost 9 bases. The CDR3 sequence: CASRPRLAGEQFF. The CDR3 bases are TGTGCCAGCAGACCCAGACTAGCGGGTGAGCAGTTCTTC.

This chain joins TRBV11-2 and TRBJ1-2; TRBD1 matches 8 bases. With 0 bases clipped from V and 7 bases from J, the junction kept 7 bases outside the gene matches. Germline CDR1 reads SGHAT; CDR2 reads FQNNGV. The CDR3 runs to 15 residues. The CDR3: CASSLDGTQGGGYTF. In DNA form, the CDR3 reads TGTGCCAGCAGCTTAGATGGGACACAGGGGGGTGGCTACACCTTC.

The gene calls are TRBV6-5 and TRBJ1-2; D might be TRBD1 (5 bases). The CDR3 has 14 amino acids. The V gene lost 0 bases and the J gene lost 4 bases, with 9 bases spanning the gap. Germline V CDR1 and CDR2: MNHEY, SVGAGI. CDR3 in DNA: TGTGCCAGCAGTTACTCGGGGGGAAGCTATGGCTACACCTTC. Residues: CASSYSGGSYGYTF.

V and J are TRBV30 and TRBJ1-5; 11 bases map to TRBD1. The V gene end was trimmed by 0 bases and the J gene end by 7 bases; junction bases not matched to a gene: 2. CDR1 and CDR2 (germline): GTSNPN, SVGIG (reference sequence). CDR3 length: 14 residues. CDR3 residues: CAWSVGQGVQPQHF. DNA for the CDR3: TGTGCCTGGAGTGTGGGACAGGGGGTCCAGCCCCAGCATTTT.

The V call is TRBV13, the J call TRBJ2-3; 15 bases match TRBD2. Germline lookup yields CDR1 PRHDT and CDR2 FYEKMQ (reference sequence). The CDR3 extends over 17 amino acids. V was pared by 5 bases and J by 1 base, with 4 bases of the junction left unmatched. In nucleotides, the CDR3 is TGTGCCAGCAGCGGGACTAGCGGGAGGCCCGGCACAGATACGCAGTATTTT. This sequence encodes CASSGTSGRPGTDTQYF.

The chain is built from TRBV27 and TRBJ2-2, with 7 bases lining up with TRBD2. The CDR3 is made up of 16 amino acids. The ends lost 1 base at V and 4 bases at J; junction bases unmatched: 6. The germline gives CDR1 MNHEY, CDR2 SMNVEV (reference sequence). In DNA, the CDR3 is TGTGCCAGCAGTTTATTACTAGCGCTGGGCACCGGGGAGCTGTTTTTT. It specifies CASSLLLALGTGELFF.

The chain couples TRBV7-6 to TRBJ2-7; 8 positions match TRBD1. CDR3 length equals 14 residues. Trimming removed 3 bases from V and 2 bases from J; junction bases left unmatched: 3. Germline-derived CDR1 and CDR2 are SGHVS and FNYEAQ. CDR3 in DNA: TGTGCCAGCAGCTTGACAGGGGCCCCCTACGAGCAGTACTTC. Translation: CASSLTGAPYEQYF.

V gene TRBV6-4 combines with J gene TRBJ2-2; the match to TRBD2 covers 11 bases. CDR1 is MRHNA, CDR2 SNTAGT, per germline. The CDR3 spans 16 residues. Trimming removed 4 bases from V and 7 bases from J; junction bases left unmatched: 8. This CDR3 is CASSALGLAAGGELFF. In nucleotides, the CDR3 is TGTGCCAGCAGTGCCCTGGGACTAGCGGCGGGCGGGGAGCTGTTTTTT.

DNA for the CDR3: TGTGCCACCAGGGGGCTCGGAATCACCGGGGAGCTGTTTTTT. Its protein is CATRGLGITGELFF. This chain links TRBV15 with TRBJ2-2, with a possible D match to TRBD1 (5 bases). Germline V gives CDR1 LNHNV, CDR2 YYDKDF (reference sequence). CDR3 length: 14 amino acids. The V end lost 6 bases, the J end lost 4 bases, and 12 bases lay between the germline ends.

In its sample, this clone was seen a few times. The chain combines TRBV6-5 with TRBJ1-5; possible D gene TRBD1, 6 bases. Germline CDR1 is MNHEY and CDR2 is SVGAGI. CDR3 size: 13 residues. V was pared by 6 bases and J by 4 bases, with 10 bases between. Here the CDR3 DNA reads TGTGCCAGCAGACAGGGTCCGAATCAGCCCCAGCATTTT. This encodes CASRQGPNQPQHF.

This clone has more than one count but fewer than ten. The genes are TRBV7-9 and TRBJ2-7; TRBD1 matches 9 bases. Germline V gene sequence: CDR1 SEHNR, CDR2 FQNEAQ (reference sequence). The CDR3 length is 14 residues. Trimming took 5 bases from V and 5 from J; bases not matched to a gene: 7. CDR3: CASSPSGQGHEQYF. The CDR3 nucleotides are TGTGCCAGCAGCCCCTCGGGACAGGGCCACGAGCAGTACTTC.

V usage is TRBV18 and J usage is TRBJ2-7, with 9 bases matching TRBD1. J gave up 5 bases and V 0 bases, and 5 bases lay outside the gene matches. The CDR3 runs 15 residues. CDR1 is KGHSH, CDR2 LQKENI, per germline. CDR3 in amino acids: CASSPPGTGRHEQYF. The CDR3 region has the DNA TGTGCCAGCTCACCACCAGGGACAGGGAGGCACGAGCAGTACTTC.

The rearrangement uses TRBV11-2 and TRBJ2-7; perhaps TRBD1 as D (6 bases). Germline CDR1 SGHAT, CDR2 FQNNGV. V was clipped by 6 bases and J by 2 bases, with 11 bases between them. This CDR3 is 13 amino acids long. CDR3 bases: TGTGCCAGCAGGCGAACAGGGACCTACGAGCAGTACTTC. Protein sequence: CASRRTGTYEQYF.

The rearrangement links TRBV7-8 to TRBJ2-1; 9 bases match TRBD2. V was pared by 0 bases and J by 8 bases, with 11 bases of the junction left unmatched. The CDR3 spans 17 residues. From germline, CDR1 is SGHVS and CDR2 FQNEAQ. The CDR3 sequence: CASSLANIFSGSHEQFF. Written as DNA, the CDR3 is TGTGCCAGCAGCTTAGCCAACATTTTTAGCGGGAGCCATGAGCAGTTCTTC.